Below, 29 T cell receptor beta chains from the same sample are listed, as sequenced in a study of spatial heterogeneity in lung cancer. TCRdb processed the 5' RACE reads anew with MiXCR; each CDR3 protein has one entry. Here the sample spans about 45,000 distinct CDR3 sequences, approximately 14% being singletons. Time point defined: sample taken at primary tumor resection. Specimen: PBMCs, collected at surgery. The receptors derive from a male donor with early-stage non-small cell lung cancer.

The chain links TRBV7-2 to TRBJ1-5; D is undetermined. In germline, CDR1 is SGHTA, CDR2 FQGNSA. The germline V and J ends were trimmed by 5 bases and 2 bases, with 16 bases remaining between them. The CDR3 length is 16 residues. The CDR3 protein is CASSNTRLVGNQPQHF. The CDR3 DNA sequence: TGTGCCAGCAGCAACACTAGACTGGTGGGCAATCAGCCCCAGCATTTT.

This sequence joins TRBV10-2 and TRBJ1-1; D is uncertain. Germline CDR1 WSHSY, CDR2 SAAADI. CDR3 length: 16 residues. Trimming took off 3 bases at V and 6 bases at J, with 20 bases between the two ends. CDR3 loop: CASSEGGLVFSAEAFF. In nucleotides, the CDR3 is TGCGCCAGCAGTGAAGGCGGCTTGGTGTTTTCGGCTGAAGCTTTCTTT.

This clonotype has a handful of counts. This chain uses TRBV9 with TRBJ2-7; D perhaps matches TRBD1 (6 bases). The V end was cut by 4 bases, the J end by 1 base, with 12 bases between. This CDR3 contains 14 residues. Per germline, CDR1 SGDLS and CDR2 YYNGEE. The CDR3 sequence is CASSPQGISYEQYF. The CDR3 DNA is TGTGCCAGCAGCCCTCAGGGGATTTCCTACGAGCAGTACTTC. Combining the CDR3 with reference TRBV9 and TRBJ2-7 gives the whole variable domain DSGVTQTPKHLITATGQRVTLRCSPRSGDLSVYWYQQSLDQGLQFLIQYYNGEERAKGNILERFSAQQFPDLHSELNLSSLELGDSALYFCASSPQGISYEQYFGPGTRLTVT.

Regarding this clonotype: A read error may account for a junction end that differs from germline. Here the CDR3 reads CASSSTGSSYNEQFF. The CDR3 DNA sequence: TGTGCTAGCAGCTCGACAGGGAGCTCCTACAATGAGCAGTTCTTC. The V gene is TRBV7-7, the J gene TRBJ2-1; 7 bases agree with TRBD1. This CDR3 is 15 amino acids long. Germline CDR1 reads SSHAT; CDR2 reads FNYEAQ (reference sequence).

This clonotype appeared a few times. The rearrangement links TRBV9 to TRBJ2-2, with unresolved D. The germline V gene encodes CDR1 SGDLS and CDR2 YYNGEE. The V and J ends lost 0 bases and 5 bases respectively, with 2 bases between them. The CDR3 is made up of 12 amino acids. Written as DNA, the CDR3 is TGTGCCAGCAGCGTAGCTACCGGGGAGCTGTTTTTT. Translation: CASSVATGELFF.

This clonotype has a count of ten or more. The CDR3 sequence: CATSDPIGGNTIYF. CDR3 sequence (DNA): TGTGCCACCAGTGATCCCATAGGTGGAAACACCATATATTTT. The chain joins TRBV24-1 to TRBJ1-3; D unresolved. The CDR3 has 14 residues. Trimming took off 3 bases at V and 3 bases at J, with 8 bases between the two ends. The V gene's germline CDR1 is KGHDR and CDR2 SFDVKD.

This clonotype turned up a few times. J is TRBJ2-5 and V is TRBV7-8; 11 bases are shared with TRBD2. The J segment lost 2 bases and the V segment lost 1 base, leaving 6 bases of the junction unmatched. This CDR3 spans 17 amino acids. Germline V gene sequence: CDR1 SGHVS, CDR2 FQNEAQ. CDR3 in DNA: TGTGCCAGCAGCTTAGTAGGGACTAGCGGAGTGCAAGAGACCCAGTACTTC. Translation: CASSLVGTSGVQETQYF.

This chain uses TRBV4-1 with TRBJ2-6; a possible D gene is TRBD1 (5 bases). The V end was cut by 2 bases, the J end by 0 bases, with 8 bases between. This CDR3 is built from 16 residues. CDR1 is MGHRA and CDR2 is YSYEKL in the germline V gene. The CDR3 protein is CASSQPTGSGANVLTF. CDR3 in DNA: TGCGCCAGCAGCCAACCTACAGGCTCTGGGGCCAACGTCCTGACTTTC.

The V and J genes are TRBV7-9 and TRBJ1-2; possible D gene TRBD1, 5 bases. The CDR3 loop spans 16 amino acids. Deletions cut 5 bases from V and 6 bases from J, with 22 bases between. Germline V gene lookup returns CDR1 SEHNR and CDR2 FQNEAQ (reference sequence). The CDR3 sequence: CASSIRLTRSTDGYTF. As DNA, the CDR3 is TGTGCCAGCAGCATCAGGCTCACCCGGTCGACAGATGGCTACACCTTC. Full variable domain (rest looked up from reference TRBV7-9 and TRBJ1-2): DTGVSQNPRHKITKRGQNVTFRCDPISEHNRLYWYRQTLGQGPEFLTYFQNEAQLEKSRLLSDRFSAERPKGSFSTLEIQRTEQGDSAMYLCASSIRLTRSTDGYTFGSGTRLTVV.

V usage is TRBV9 and J usage is TRBJ2-1; no reliable D call. Germline CDR1 SGDLS, CDR2 YYNGEE. This CDR3 comprises 17 residues. Trimming stripped 4 bases from V and 3 bases from J, with 20 bases between. In DNA form, the CDR3 reads TGTGCCAGCAGCCCAATGGGATGGGCGGTGGGCTACAATGAGCAGTTCTTC. This translates into CASSPMGWAVGYNEQFF.

This chain connects TRBV7-2 to TRBJ1-4; D remains ambiguous. Trimming cost V 3 bases and J 8 bases, with 10 bases left between them. CDR3 length: 13 amino acids. Germline CDR1 and CDR2: SGHTA and FQGNSA. DNA for the CDR3: TGTGCCAGCAGCTTGCTCGGGATAGAAAAACTGTTTTTT. Amino acids: CASSLLGIEKLFF.

On this clonotype itself: One base away lies a much larger clone, so this may be a sequencing read error. This sequence joins TRBV9 and TRBJ1-5, with a weak D call TRBD1 (5 bases). Germline V CDR1 and CDR2: SGDLS, YYNGEE. There are 13 residues in the CDR3. The CDR3 DNA is TGTGCCAGCAGCGTAATCGGGGACCAGCCCCAGCAATTT. Translating gives CASSVIGDQPQQF. Full variable domain (rest looked up from reference TRBV9 and TRBJ1-5): DSGVTQTPKHLITATGQRVTLRCSPRSGDLSVYWYQQSLDQGLQFLIQYYNGEERAKGNILERFSAQQFPDLHSELNLSSLELGDSALYFCASSVIGDQPQQFGDGTRLSIL.

This clonotype was seen ten or more times. The gene calls are TRBV2 and TRBJ2-1; TRBD2 might be the D (5 bases). V lost 2 bases, J lost 5 bases, and 7 bases lay in between. The CDR3 covers 13 residues. Germline V gene sequence: CDR1 SNHLY, CDR2 FYNNEI. The CDR3 nucleotides read TGTGCCAGCAGTGAATTCGGGGACAATGAGCAGTTCTTC. Translating it yields CASSEFGDNEQFF.

This clonotype was seen at least ten times. The rearrangement joins TRBV29-1 to TRBJ2-5; no reliable D call. The CDR3 consists of 12 residues. The V end lost 7 bases, the J end lost 5 bases, and 14 bases lay between the germline ends. Germline V gene lookup returns CDR1 SQVTM and CDR2 ANQGSEA. In DNA, the CDR3 is TGCAGCGCTGGCCCAGCCCCGGAGACCCAGTACTTC. Protein product: CSAGPAPETQYF.

This clonotype showed up just a few times. The genes are TRBV12-3 or TRBV12-4 and TRBJ2-5; TRBD1 matches at 10 bases. The junction had 3 bases not matched to a gene; V was cut back by 5 bases and J by 6 bases. CDR3 length: 13 residues. The CDR3 region is CASSPTGGKTQYF. The CDR3 nucleotides are TGTGCCAGCAGTCCGACAGGGGGCAAGACCCAGTACTTC.

This chain connects TRBV12-3 or TRBV12-4 to TRBJ2-5, with D perhaps matching TRBD1 or TRBD2 (7 bases each). V was clipped by 5 bases and J by 4 bases, with 14 bases between them. This CDR3 contains 14 residues. CDR3 nucleotides: TGTGCCAGCAGTCCTGACAGGGAGGGAGAGACCCAGTACTTC. It specifies CASSPDREGETQYF.

The J gene is TRBJ2-1, the V gene TRBV9, with 13 bases lining up with TRBD2. Per germline, CDR1 SGDLS and CDR2 YYNGEE. CDR3 size: 18 residues. The V gene end was trimmed by 3 bases and the J gene end by 7 bases; junction bases not matched to a gene: 13. CDR3 DNA: TGTGCCAGCAGCGCCACCGGGACTAGCGGGACGAGTAGGAATGAGCAGTTCTTC. Its translation: CASSATGTSGTSRNEQFF.

This clonotype was seen only a few times. The chain has TRBV6-2 or TRBV6-3 and TRBJ2-1, with D hard to call. Trimming took 2 bases from V and 4 from J, leaving 6 bases between them. Germline V gene lookup returns CDR1 MNHEY and CDR2 SVGEGT. The CDR3 runs to 13 residues. CDR3 DNA sequence: TGTGCCAGCAGTTACCCAGATTACAATGAGCAGTTCTTC. Translation gives CASSYPDYNEQFF.

This clonotype has ten or more counts. The rearrangement links TRBV4-2 to TRBJ1-4; 7 nucleotides align to TRBD1. The CDR3 has 15 amino acids. CDR1 is LGHNA, CDR2 YNFKEQ, per germline. With 4 bases clipped from V and 0 bases from J, the junction kept 2 bases outside the gene matches. This CDR3 is CASSRDSTTNEKLFF. CDR3 coding DNA: TGTGCCAGCAGCCGGGACAGCACAACTAATGAAAAACTGTTTTTT.

Only a few counts were recorded for this clonotype. The J gene is TRBJ1-6, the V gene TRBV9, with D possibly being TRBD1 (6 bases). Germline values: CDR1 SGDLS, CDR2 YYNGEE. V gave up 3 bases and J gave up 10 bases, with 17 bases separating them. This CDR3 comprises 15 residues. CDR3 region: CASSGGHRLGSPLHF. CDR3 in DNA: TGTGCCAGCAGCGGGGGACACCGACTTGGATCACCCCTCCACTTT.

The rearrangement joins TRBV7-8 to TRBJ2-7, with 8 bases that match TRBD2. CDR3 size: 15 residues. The germline V gene has CDR1 SGHVS and CDR2 FQNEAQ. V dropped 5 bases and J dropped 3; count of bases not matched to a gene: 9. The CDR3 region has the DNA TGTGCCAGCAGCCCAGGGGCTAGCGGGTACTACGAGCAGTACTTC. This codes for CASSPGASGYYEQYF.

There are many counts of this clonotype. The CDR3 reads CASSVQGSMRPQHF. The DNA for the CDR3 is TGTGCCAGCAGCGTACAGGGCTCAATGAGGCCCCAGCATTTT. J is TRBJ1-5 and V is TRBV5-4; a possible D gene is TRBD1 (6 bases). CDR1 and CDR2 from the germline V gene are SGHNT and YYREEE (reference sequence). This CDR3 has 14 residues. Trimming took off 4 bases at V and 9 bases at J, with 17 bases between the two ends.

This clonotype was seen only a few times. V and J are TRBV7-2 and TRBJ1-1; D gene uncertain. The CDR3 extends over 12 amino acids. V was clipped by 5 bases and J by 10 bases, with 14 bases between them. CDR1 and CDR2 (germline): SGHTA, FQGNSA. DNA of the CDR3: TGTGCCAGCAGCGTAAGGTCTTGGGGAGCTTTCTTT. Residues: CASSVRSWGAFF.

CDR3 loop: CASSQAGEQYF. Here the CDR3 DNA reads TGTGCCAGCAGCCAAGCTGGCGAGCAGTACTTC. The rearrangement links TRBV3-1 to TRBJ2-7; D gene ambiguous. V was clipped by 1 base and J by 6 bases, with 4 bases between them. The germline V gene encodes CDR1 LGHDT and CDR2 YNNKEL (reference sequence). The CDR3 spans 11 residues.

This clonotype occurred many times. The V call is TRBV28, the J call TRBJ1-2; possible D gene TRBD1, 6 bases. Germline V CDR1 and CDR2: MDHEN, SYDVKM. V dropped 2 bases and J dropped 3 bases, with 7 bases sitting between them. This CDR3 is built from 13 residues. CDR3 bases: TGTGCCAGCAGTTTAACAGGGTACTATGGCTACACCTTC. Amino acids: CASSLTGYYGYTF.

This clonotype was observed a few times. This chain joins TRBV6-2 or TRBV6-3 and TRBJ2-1; D gene uncertain. The CDR3 loop spans 12 amino acids. Trimming took off 5 bases at V and 9 bases at J, with 11 bases between the two ends. Germline CDR1 reads MNHEY; CDR2 reads SVGEGT. The CDR3 DNA sequence: TGTGCCAGCAGTCACCTAGGTTCTGAGCAGTTCTTC. Translated, it gives CASSHLGSEQFF.

The V gene is TRBV29-1, the J gene TRBJ2-3; D gene unclear. Germline V gives CDR1 SQVTM, CDR2 ANQGSEA. The CDR3 has 12 amino acids. V lost 4 bases and J 3 bases, leaving 8 bases between the germline ends. As DNA, the CDR3 is TGCAGCGTTGCGGACGGGACAGATACGCAGTATTTT. Its protein is CSVADGTDTQYF.

This clonotype turned up a few times. The rearrangement uses TRBV7-2 and TRBJ2-1, with TRBD2 matching over 9 bases. J gave up 8 bases and V 4 bases, and 9 bases lay outside the gene matches. The CDR3 covers 15 residues. Germline CDR1 SGHTA, CDR2 FQGNSA. CDR3 in DNA: TGTGCCAGCAGCTATCTTAGCGGGAGTCGTGATGAGCAGTTCTTC. The encoded protein is CASSYLSGSRDEQFF.

V and J are TRBV19 and TRBJ1-4; 7 bases are a match to TRBD1. CDR1 and CDR2 (germline): LNHDA, SQIVND (reference sequence). The V and J ends lost 3 bases and 10 bases, in that order; junction bases with no gene match: 11. CDR3 length: 15 amino acids. Here the CDR3 DNA reads TGTGCCAGTAGTATCCGAAGGGGGACAGAACCAAAACTGTTTTTT. Translation: CASSIRRGTEPKLFF.